This T cell receptor beta chain comes out of a study of T cell repertoires in cytomegalovirus infection. Whole-study context: The study used recently identified HLA-C-restricted and well-studied HLA-B-restricted CMV epitopes. Both CMV infection and a matching HLA type were indicated by public TCR beta signatures.

There are 13 residues in the CDR3. V lost 1 base to trimming and J lost 6 bases, with 10 bases between them. In regard to this clonotype: Its antigen is undetermined.

TCRdb reprocessed the reads with MiXCR, giving one entry per CDR3 protein. The table shows roughly 90,000 distinct CDR3 sequences, with approximately 24% occurring only once. Whole-study results and caveats: HLA-C-restricted CMV-specific TCR beta clonotypes prevailed in the ex vivo response.

Sequences were derived from CD8+ T cells from cultured PBMCs, sampled from culture after CMV antigen stimulation. This TCR derives from a human donor in good health (CMV status not recorded). Some clones in this sample may be carry-over from other donors' samples. This sequence joins TRBV12-3 or TRBV12-4 and TRBJ2-7; the D is unclear. The CDR3 DNA sequence: TGTGCCAGCAGTTTAGGGCCGGCGGCCGAGCAGTACTTC. Amino acids: CASSLGPAAEQYF.